These 24 T cell receptor beta chains were sequenced from one sample in a study of blood T cell repertoires in COVID-19. Some clones are missing from TCRdb's copy, which holds only in-frame ones; the method was immunoSEQ multiplex PCR. The table includes 200,000 or so clones, roughly 82% detected once. The source material was peripheral blood. The source of these receptors is a woman in her 30s with acute or convalescent COVID-19.

The V and J genes are TRBV5-1 and TRBJ1-1, with D tentatively TRBD1 (6 bases). The V and J ends lost 1 base and 0 bases respectively, with 10 bases between them. CDR3 length: 15 residues. Germline lookup yields CDR1 SGHRS and CDR2 YFSETQ. Written as DNA, the CDR3 is TGCGCCAGCAGCTTGTCAGGGGTTGTGAACACTGAAGCTTTCTTT. It is translated as CASSLSGVVNTEAFF.

The CDR3 sequence is CASSVEGRGLASMMGNEQFF. The CDR3 DNA follows: TGTGCCAGCAGCGTAGAGGGGAGGGGACTCGCCTCCATGATGGGGAATGAGCAGTTCTTC. The V and J genes are TRBV9 and TRBJ2-1; 7 bases are shared with TRBD2. There are 20 residues in the CDR3. The germline CDR1 and CDR2 sequences are SGDLS and YYNGEE. V dropped 0 bases and J dropped 7; count of bases not matched to a gene: 22.

The gene calls are TRBV4-3 and TRBJ2-7; no clear D. The V and J ends lost 2 bases and 1 base respectively, with 12 bases between them. The CDR3 consists of 15 residues. Germline-derived CDR1 and CDR2 are LGHNA and YSLEER. The DNA for the CDR3 is TGCGCCAGCAGCCAACTCCCGGGTTGGTCCTACGAGCAGTACTTC. Its protein is CASSQLPGWSYEQYF.

The chain employs TRBV29-1 and TRBJ1-2; perhaps TRBD1 as D (5 bases). Trimming removed 5 bases at V and 2 bases at J, with 9 bases between. The germline V gene has CDR1 SQVTM and CDR2 ANQGSEA. This CDR3 comprises 12 residues. The CDR3 DNA is TGCAGCGTTAACTCAGGGAACTATGGCTACACCTTC. It yields the protein CSVNSGNYGYTF. Together with reference TRBV29-1 and TRBJ1-2, the CDR3 gives the full variable domain: SAVISQKPSRDICQRGTSLTIQCQVDSQVTMMFWYRQQPGQSLTLIATANQGSEATYESGFVIDKFPISRPNLTFSTLTVSNMSPEDSSIYLCSVNSGNYGYTFGSGTRLTVV.

The rearrangement joins TRBV6-5 to TRBJ1-5, with D possibly TRBD1 on 5 matching bases. CDR3 length equals 15 residues. CDR1 and CDR2 from the germline V gene are MNHEY and SVGAGI. Trimming removed 2 bases at V and 4 bases at J, with 12 bases between. CDR3 bases: TGTGCCAGCAGTTACGGTCGGGGGAAGAATCAGCCCCAGCATTTT. This encodes CASSYGRGKNQPQHF.

CDR3 sequence (DNA): TGCAGCGTGGGGGGAGGGGTCTCCTACGAGCAGTACTTC. Its translation: CSVGGGVSYEQYF. This chain uses TRBV29-1 with TRBJ2-7; 7 positions agree with TRBD2. Germline-derived CDR1 and CDR2 are SQVTM and ANQGSEA. The junction had 5 bases not matched to a gene; V was cut back by 6 bases and J by 0 bases. This CDR3 spans 13 amino acids.

The CDR3 DNA reads as TGTGCCAGCAGATCGGGTAATTCACCCCTCCACTTT. Translated: CASRSGNSPLHF. The chain couples TRBV27 to TRBJ1-6; D is unclear. The CDR3 covers 12 residues. V gave up 6 bases and J gave up 6 bases, with 6 bases separating them. CDR1 and CDR2 from the germline V gene are MNHEY and SMNVEV (reference sequence).

The V gene is TRBV5-1, the J gene TRBJ1-6, with TRBD1 matching 9 bases. The CDR3 loop spans 14 amino acids. CDR1 is SGHRS and CDR2 is YFSETQ in the germline V gene. V trimming: 5 bases; J trimming: 12 bases; junction bases outside the gene matches: 9. The CDR3: CASSPGQGLLPLHF. The CDR3 DNA sequence: TGCGCCAGCAGTCCGGGACAGGGCCTTCTACCCCTCCACTTT.

The CDR3 here is CASSYLGTGLYWGYTF. For the CDR3, the DNA is TGTGCCAGCAGTTATTTAGGGACAGGGTTGTACTGGGGCTACACCTTC. The chain combines TRBV6-5 with TRBJ1-2, with TRBD1 matching 9 bases. The ends lost 3 bases at V and 8 bases at J; junction bases unmatched: 13. Germline CDR1 MNHEY, CDR2 SVGAGI. The CDR3 covers 16 residues.

V gene TRBV27 combines with J gene TRBJ2-1; 8 bases align to TRBD2. This CDR3 has 14 amino acids. J was trimmed by 3 bases and V by 8 bases; bases with no gene match: 6. CDR1 is MNHEY, CDR2 SMNVEV, per germline (reference sequence). CDR3 protein: CASGWGLDYNEQFF. CDR3 sequence (DNA): TGTGCCAGCGGGTGGGGACTAGACTACAATGAGCAGTTCTTC.

J is TRBJ2-3 and V is TRBV4-3, with D unclear. The CDR3 sequence is 16 residues long. V was pared by 0 bases and J by 1 base, with 11 bases between. Germline CDR1 is LGHNA and CDR2 is YSLEER. The CDR3 DNA sequence: TGCGCCAGCAGCCAAGAGGCGGTTCCTCGCACAGATACGCAGTATTTT. Its translation: CASSQEAVPRTDTQYF.

J is TRBJ1-2 and V is TRBV4-1; 7 bases match TRBD1. Germline V lookup: CDR1 MGHRA, CDR2 YSYEKL. The CDR3 loop spans 16 amino acids. V shed 0 bases and J 4 bases; nucleotides not matched to a gene: 8. The CDR3 spells CASSQEETGEAYGYTF. The CDR3 DNA is TGCGCCAGCAGCCAAGAGGAAACAGGGGAGGCCTATGGCTACACCTTC.

The chain couples TRBV10-3 to TRBJ2-3; D may be TRBD2 (6 bases). The germline V gene encodes CDR1 ENHRY and CDR2 SYGVKD. The CDR3 sequence is 12 residues long. V lost 4 bases and J 6 bases, leaving 8 bases between the germline ends. The CDR3 region has the DNA TGTGCCATCAGTGTTGGGGGGGATACGCAGTATTTT. Translating it yields CAISVGGDTQYF.

The V gene is TRBV6-1, the J gene TRBJ2-6, with 8 bases fitting TRBD1. The CDR3 length is 17 residues. V was clipped by 4 bases and J by 2 bases; unmatched bases: 7. CDR1 is MNHNS, CDR2 SASEGT, per germline. CDR3 nucleotides: TGTGCCAGCAGTGCAGACAGGGGAGGCACTGGGGCCAACGTCCTGACTTTC. Encoded protein: CASSADRGGTGANVLTF.

This clone was picked up a small number of times. The chain recombines TRBV5-1 with TRBJ2-1; the match to TRBD1 covers 7 bases. J gave up 6 bases and V 6 bases, and 9 bases lay outside the gene matches. Germline V gene data show CDR1 as SGHRS and CDR2 as YFSETQ. The CDR3 is 14 amino acids. The CDR3 DNA sequence: TGCGCCAGCACCCTCGACAGGGTACCCAATGAGCAGTTCTTC. Amino acid sequence: CASTLDRVPNEQFF.

The V call is TRBV23-1, the J call TRBJ1-5; D ambiguous. TRBV23-1 is sorted into the ORF group, with uncertain function. The length of the CDR3 is 17 residues. With 0 bases removed from V and 7 bases from J, the gap between germline ends came to 19 bases. The CDR3 DNA sequence: TGCGCCAGCAGTCAATCTGAGTCCAAGCCAAAAAGACAGCCCCAGCATTTT. Protein sequence: CASSQSESKPKRQPQHF.

J is TRBJ1-5 and V is TRBV23-1; the match to TRBD1 covers 12 bases. TRBV23-1 is classed as an ORF, of uncertain function. J gave up 5 bases and V 1 base, and 6 bases lay outside the gene matches. CDR3 size: 17 residues. CDR3 residues: CASSQCGDRGQDQPQHF. The CDR3 DNA reads as TGCGCCAGCAGTCAATGCGGGGACAGGGGGCAGGATCAGCCCCAGCATTTT.

The rearrangement joins TRBV5-6 to TRBJ2-7; 9 bases match TRBD2. J gave up 7 bases and V 0 bases, and 11 bases lay outside the gene matches. CDR1 is SGHDT, CDR2 YYEEEE, per germline. The CDR3 spans 16 residues. The CDR3 reads CASSLAPWGLAGEQYF. The DNA for the CDR3 is TGTGCCAGCAGCTTGGCCCCCTGGGGGCTAGCGGGGGAGCAGTACTTC.

The V and J genes are TRBV13 and TRBJ2-5; 12 nucleotides agree with TRBD2. Germline loops: CDR1 PRHDT, CDR2 FYEKMQ (reference sequence). This CDR3 spans 16 amino acids. V shed 5 bases and J 3 bases; nucleotides not matched to a gene: 7. The DNA for the CDR3 is TGTGCCAGCAGCGCAATACTAGCGGGGGGAAAAGAGACCCAGTACTTC. Amino acid sequence: CASSAILAGGKETQYF.

The V call is TRBV15, the J call TRBJ1-3; D is uncertain. V shed 0 bases and J shed 4 bases, with 10 bases lying between them. From germline, CDR1 is LNHNV and CDR2 YYDKDF (reference sequence). CDR3 length equals 15 residues. The CDR3 region has the DNA TGTGCCACCAGCAGAGATTTTGGGCGCGGAAACACCATATATTTT. It encodes CATSRDFGRGNTIYF.

This chain uses TRBV27 with TRBJ2-5; 13 positions agree with TRBD2. Germline lookup yields CDR1 MNHEY and CDR2 SMNVEV (reference sequence). V dropped 5 bases and J dropped 1; count of bases not matched to a gene: 4. The CDR3 has 16 residues. The CDR3 DNA sequence: TGTGCCAGCAGTCAACTAGCGGGGGGGATCCAAGAGACCCAGTACTTC. It codes for CASSQLAGGIQETQYF.

This clone was counted only a few times. This chain uses TRBV27 with TRBJ1-1; weak D call: TRBD1 (5 bases). The CDR3 covers 14 residues. Trimming shortened V by 3 bases and J by 2 bases, and 10 bases separated the two germline ends. Germline V lookup: CDR1 MNHEY, CDR2 SMNVEV (reference sequence). The CDR3 DNA reads TGTGCCAGCAGTTTGGCCAGGGCAAACACTGAAGCTTTCTTT. As protein: CASSLARANTEAFF.

This chain links TRBV5-1 with TRBJ2-5, with 8 bases aligning to TRBD2. CDR1 and CDR2 (germline): SGHRS, YFSETQ. The CDR3 runs to 14 residues. V shed 0 bases and J 5 bases; nucleotides not matched to a gene: 3. The CDR3, as DNA: TGCGCCAGCAGCTTGGCCGCTAGCGGGGAGACCCAGTACTTC. It translates to CASSLAASGETQYF.

The rearrangement uses TRBV6-2 or TRBV6-3 and TRBJ1-3; D remains ambiguous. V was clipped by 3 bases and J by 0 bases, with 12 bases between them. This CDR3 region has 16 residues. Per germline, CDR1 MNHEY and CDR2 SVGEGT. This chain's CDR3 is CASSYQTGFSGNTIYF. The DNA for the CDR3 is TGTGCCAGCAGTTATCAAACCGGGTTCTCTGGAAACACCATATATTTT.